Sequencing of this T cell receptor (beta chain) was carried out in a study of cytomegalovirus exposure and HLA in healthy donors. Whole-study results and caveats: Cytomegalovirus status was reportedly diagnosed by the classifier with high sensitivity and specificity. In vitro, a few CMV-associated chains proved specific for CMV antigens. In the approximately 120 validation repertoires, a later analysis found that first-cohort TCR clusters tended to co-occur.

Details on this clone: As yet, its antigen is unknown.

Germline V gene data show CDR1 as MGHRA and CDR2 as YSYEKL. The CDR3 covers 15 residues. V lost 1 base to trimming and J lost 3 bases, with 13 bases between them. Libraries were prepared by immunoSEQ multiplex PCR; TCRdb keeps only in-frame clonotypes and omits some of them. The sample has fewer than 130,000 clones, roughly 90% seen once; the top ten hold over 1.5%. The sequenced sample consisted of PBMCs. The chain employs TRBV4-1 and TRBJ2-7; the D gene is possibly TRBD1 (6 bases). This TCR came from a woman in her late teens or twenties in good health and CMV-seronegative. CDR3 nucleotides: TGCGCCAGCAGCCAAGTGGGGGACAAGTACTACGAGCAGTACTTC. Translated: CASSQVGDKYYEQYF.